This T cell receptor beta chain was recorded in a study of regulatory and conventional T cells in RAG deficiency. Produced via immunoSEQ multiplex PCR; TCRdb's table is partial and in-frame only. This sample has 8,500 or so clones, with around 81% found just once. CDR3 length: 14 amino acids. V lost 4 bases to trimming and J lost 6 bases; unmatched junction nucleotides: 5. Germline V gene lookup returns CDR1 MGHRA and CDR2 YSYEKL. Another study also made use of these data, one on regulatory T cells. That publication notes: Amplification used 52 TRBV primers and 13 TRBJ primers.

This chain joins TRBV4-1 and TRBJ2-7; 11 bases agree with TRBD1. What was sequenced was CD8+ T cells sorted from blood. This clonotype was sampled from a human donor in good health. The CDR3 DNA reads TGCGCCAGCAGCCCTTACGGACAGGGGGCCGAGCAGTACTTC. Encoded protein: CASSPYGQGAEQYF.